This T cell receptor beta chain was sequenced for a study of T-cell reconstitution after alpha-beta-depleted transplantation in children. At least ten counts were recorded for this clonotype. Its target is unknown. Using unique molecular identifiers, the investigators prepared the TCRbeta library. TCRdb called the PCR reads again in MiXCR, with one record for every CDR3 protein. The repertoire includes hundreds of thousands of distinct CDR3 sequences, roughly 11% of them detected once, and 20% to 30% sits in the top ten. Overall study results and limits: TCRbeta diversity was high at day 60 in some patients (a result of surviving recipient T cells and thymic progenitors). Approximately two months post-transplant, alpha-beta T cells reportedly originated from several hundred expanded graft clones. By one year post-transplant, T-cell counts and diversity largely arose from T cells that were newly produced.

CDR3 length: 15 amino acids. V gave up 0 bases and J gave up 8 bases, with 14 bases separating them. Germline CDR1 is MNHEY and CDR2 is SVGAGI. The material was peripheral blood, obtained 180 days after TCRalphabeta/CD19-depleted stem cell transplant. The V call is TRBV6-5, the J call TRBJ2-1; maybe TRBD1 (5 bases). This receptor was identified in a male patient aged 2 to 10 who had a stem cell transplant for chronic granulomatous disease, so the T cells may come from the graft donor. The CDR3 loop is CASSYSKKGLDEQFF. The CDR3 DNA is TGTGCCAGCAGTTACTCGAAAAAGGGGTTGGATGAGCAGTTCTTC.